The entry below describes one T cell receptor beta chain. Its antigen is unidentified. These data belong to a study of T cell responses to AZD1222 COVID-19 vaccine. Study-level results: Repertoires in all cases were sampled only once the peak T cell response had passed. Donors skewed white British and female; clonal diversity was possibly underestimated.

Sequenced by immunoSEQ multiplex PCR; TCRdb stores in-frame clones only, minus some. Altogether around 120,000 clones are present, about 88% being singletons, with the ten largest covering just over 3.5%. Researchers grouped second doses given at about 4 or about 12 weeks into one pool. Germline V CDR1 and CDR2: SGHDT, YYEEEE. With 0 bases removed from V and 6 bases from J, the gap between germline ends came to 12 bases. CDR3 length equals 14 residues. J is TRBJ1-1 and V is TRBV5-6; unclear D gene. Sequenced material: peripheral blood, taken 28 days after the second AZD1222 dose. This receptor was identified in an adult who received the AZD1222 COVID-19 vaccine. The CDR3 nucleotides read TGTGCCAGCAGCTTGGGGCGGTCGTACGCTGAAGCTTTCTTT. Its protein product is CASSLGRSYAEAFF. Variable domain in full (rest from reference TRBV5-6 and TRBJ1-1): DAGVTQSPTHLIKTRGQQVTLRCSPKSGHDTVSWYQQALGQGPQFIFQYYEEEERQRGNFPDRFSGHQFPNYSSELNVNALLLGDSALYLCASSLGRSYAEAFFGQGTRLTVV.